The rows below give T cell receptor beta chains drawn from one sample of a study of human T cells and chemical hapten exposure. TCRdb independently ran MiXCR on the RACE reads; one entry per CDR3 protein. Here the sample spans about 120,000 distinct CDR3 sequences, roughly 13% being singletons. Sequences were derived from whole blood, sampled in connection with sensitization to the hapten diphenylcyclopropenone (DPC). The receptors come from a man younger than 35 with alopecia areata. Some clones in this sample may be carry-over from other donors' samples. The CDR3 runs from the conserved cysteine through the conserved F or W. D genes are given only for firm matches. Where a row states a size, it is once, few, many or the class of an expanded clone; other rows omit it.

j_call d_call v_call clone_size cdr3_aa cdr3_nt
TRBJ2-5 - TRBV20-1 - CSADRDTHQETQYF TGCAGTGCTGACCGGGACACCCACCAAGAGACCCAGTACTTC
TRBJ1-2 - TRBV29-1 few CSVEETEGSYTF TGCAGCGTTGAAGAAACAGAAGGGAGCTACACCTTC
TRBJ2-7 TRBD1 TRBV27 - CASSSGTGRGPYEQYF TGTGCCAGCAGCTCCGGGACAGGAAGAGGTCCCTACGAGCAGTACTTC
TRBJ1-4 - TRBV5-5 many CASSLGPNEKLFF TGTGCCAGCAGCCTCGGGCCGAATGAAAAACTGTTTTTT
TRBJ2-2 - TRBV10-2 - CASSGPIHEGTGELFF TGCGCCAGCAGTGGGCCCATCCATGAGGGTACCGGGGAGCTGTTTTTT
TRBJ1-2 - TRBV18 few CASSPGVEDGYTF TGTGCCAGCTCACCAGGGGTAGAGGATGGCTACACCTTC
TRBJ2-7 - TRBV10-3 - CAISELTGDFLYEQYF TGTGCCATCAGTGAGTTAACAGGGGACTTCCTCTACGAGCAGTACTTC
TRBJ2-1 - TRBV12-3/TRBV12-4 - CASSLAGTSSDNEQFF TGTGCCAGCAGTTTAGCGGGCACTAGCTCCGACAATGAGCAGTTCTTC
TRBJ1-1 TRBD1 TRBV18 - CASSRTGMNTEAFF TGTGCCAGCTCGCGGACAGGGATGAACACTGAAGCTTTCTTT
TRBJ2-3 - TRBV7-8 many CASSLGLSLDF TGTGCCAGCAGCTTAGGACTTTCGCTAGATTTT
TRBJ2-3 - TRBV6-2/TRBV6-3 - CASSYSLDPTDTQYF TGTGCCAGCAGTTACTCGTTGGACCCCACAGATACGCAGTATTTT
TRBJ2-3 - TRBV28 many CASTGPADTQYF TGTGCCAGCACGGGGCCGGCAGATACGCAGTATTTT
TRBJ1-5 - TRBV27 - CASSTGYPQPQHF TGTGCCAGCAGCACAGGGTACCCTCAGCCCCAGCATTTT
TRBJ2-7 TRBD1 TRBV4-1 few CASSQNLQGADEQYF TGCGCCAGCAGTCAAAACCTACAGGGGGCCGACGAGCAGTACTTC
TRBJ1-1 - TRBV29-1 - CSAAPGNTEAFF TGCAGCGCAGCCCCGGGGAACACTGAAGCTTTCTTT
TRBJ1-3 - TRBV6-5 few CASSTGLRGNTIYF TGTGCCAGCAGTACGGGACTTCGGGGAAACACCATATATTTT
TRBJ1-1 - TRBV24-1 - CATSDSTEGNTEAFF TGTGCCACCAGTGATTCGACAGAAGGGAACACTGAAGCTTTCTTT
TRBJ2-2 TRBD1 TRBV5-1 many CASSGITGANGELFF TGCGCCAGCAGCGGAATCACAGGGGCAAACGGGGAGCTGTTTTTT
TRBJ2-2 TRBD2 TRBV18 - CASSPRRAGKNTGELFF TGTGCCAGCTCACCACGGAGAGCGGGGAAGAACACCGGGGAGCTGTTTTTT
TRBJ2-2 TRBD1 TRBV9 - CASSVAGQGANTGELFF TGTGCCAGCAGCGTAGCGGGACAGGGGGCGAACACCGGGGAGCTGTTTTTT
TRBJ2-5 - TRBV11-2 - CASSSARGQETQYF TGTGCCAGCAGCTCCGCTCGGGGGCAAGAGACCCAGTACTTC
TRBJ2-2 - TRBV19 few CATLDGGTGTGELFF TGTGCCACCCTCGATGGGGGGACTGGGACCGGGGAGCTGTTTTTT
TRBJ2-3 - TRBV7-8 - CASSLRTLSTDTQYF TGTGCCAGCAGCCTCCGGACACTTAGCACAGATACGCAGTATTTT
TRBJ1-4 - TRBV12-3/TRBV12-4 - CASSFQGNEKLFF TGTGCCAGCAGTTTTCAAGGGAACGAAAAACTGTTTTTT
TRBJ1-1 - TRBV7-2 - CASSLGRRVYTEAFF TGTGCCAGCAGCTTAGGTCGCCGGGTTTACACTGAAGCTTTCTTT
TRBJ2-2 TRBD1 TRBV18 - CASSPGQGRQTGELFF TGTGCCAGCTCACCGGGACAGGGGCGACAGACCGGGGAGCTGTTTTTT
TRBJ1-2 - TRBV6-6 many CASSYQANYGYTF TGTGCCAGCAGTTACCAGGCTAACTATGGCTACACCTTC
TRBJ2-5 - TRBV7-9 few CASSEEVARETQYF TGTGCCAGCAGCGAAGAGGTAGCTCGAGAGACCCAGTACTTC